This entry is about one T cell receptor beta chain. The antigen is unknown. This record belongs to a study of memory CD4+ T cells and cytomegalovirus serostatus. Study-wide results and limits: The CMV-associated TCR signature appears largely within the CD4+ memory repertoire.

The method was immunoSEQ multiplex PCR; TCRdb's version includes in-frame clones alone and lacks a portion of them. The table lists approximately 49,000 clones, under 85% of them singletons, with roughly 0.6% in the top ten. J lost 6 bases, V lost 2 bases, and 2 bases had no gene match. The CDR3 has 14 amino acids. The V gene's germline CDR1 is SGHNT and CDR2 YYREEE (reference sequence). The sort gate was single viable CD3+CD4+CD8-CD45RO+ cells for memory CD4+ T cells. The origin of this receptor is an adult in good health and CMV-seronegative. The specimen was memory CD4+ T cells from blood. This rearrangement joins TRBV5-4 to TRBJ2-5; 12 nucleotides line up with TRBD1. This CDR3 reads CASSLRDRGQTQYF. Here the CDR3 DNA reads TGTGCCAGCAGCTTACGGGACAGGGGGCAGACCCAGTACTTC.